This T cell receptor (beta chain) was sequenced in a study of tumor and adjacent non-tumor tissue in lung cancer. Of note for this clonotype: This may stem from a read error, because a much larger clone lies one nucleotide away.

A modified ARM-PCR protocol with three rounds of nested PCR amplified TCRbeta. TCRdb re-called the multiplex PCR reads through MiXCR, storing one row per CDR3 protein. This sample has 76,000 or so distinct CDR3 sequences, with roughly 75% found just once. RNA was extracted from bulk tissue without any cell sorting. Germline V lookup: CDR1 DFQATT, CDR2 SNEGSKA (reference sequence). This CDR3 has 14 residues. Deletions cut 0 bases from V and 6 bases from J, with 12 bases between. J is TRBJ2-4 and V is TRBV20-1, with D possibly matching TRBD1 (6 bases). The source material was lung tumor tissue. This sequence originates from a woman in her 70s with non-small cell lung cancer. CDR3 in amino acids: CSARDGQCRNIQYF. DNA of the CDR3: TGCAGTGCTAGAGACGGACAGTGCAGAAACATTCAGTACTTC.